A selection of T cell receptor beta chains follows, all from one sample in a study of blood T cell repertoires in COVID-19. The protocol was immunoSEQ multiplex PCR, while the TCRdb copy is restricted to in-frame clones and leaves out a portion. The sample has some 200,000 clones; around four fifths are singletons. Input material: peripheral blood. The receptors were sampled from a woman in her 70s with COVID-19, enrolled during active disease. Both conserved end residues are part of each CDR3. The D gene is left open where the match is weak. A row's size may be missing; if present it is once, few, many or a size class.

TRBV19,.,TRBD1,TRBJ1-5,CASSFDRGGNQPQHF,TGTGCCAGTAGTTTTGACAGGGGAGGCAATCAGCCCCAGCATTTT
TRBV28,.,.,TRBJ1-5,CASSPPGGGRKRQPQHF,TGTGCCAGCAGTCCACCGGGGGGAGGGAGGAAACGTCAGCCCCAGCATTTT
TRBV5-1,.,TRBD1,TRBJ1-6,CASSPGQGVNSPLHF,TGCGCCAGCTCTCCGGGACAGGGGGTTAATTCACCCCTCCACTTT
TRBV28,.,.,TRBJ1-2,CASSLSSAGLRYGYTF,TGTGCCAGCAGTTTGAGTTCGGCAGGGCTACGATATGGCTACACCTTC
TRBV6-1,.,TRBD2,TRBJ2-1,CASSDSAGAYYNEQFF,TGTGCCAGCAGTGATTCAGCGGGGGCCTATTACAATGAGCAGTTCTTC
TRBV27,few,TRBD2,TRBJ2-7,CASSFIRVGLANYEQYF,TGTGCCAGCAGTTTTATTCGTGTGGGACTAGCTAACTACGAGCAGTACTTC
TRBV28,.,.,TRBJ1-3,CASSLREARGNTIYF,TGTGCCAGCAGTTTAAGAGAGGCGCGCGGAAACACCATATATTTT
TRBV4-1,once,.,TRBJ1-2,CASSQGTAEPWGYTF,TGCGCCAGCAGCCAAGGGACAGCGGAACCTTGGGGCTACACCTTC
TRBV5-6,.,.,TRBJ2-7,CASSFRLLGSYEQYF,TGTGCCAGCAGCTTTCGGTTGCTTGGCTCCTACGAGCAGTACTTC
TRBV5-1,.,.,TRBJ1-2,CASSLQGDYGYTF,TGCGCCAGCAGCTTGCAGGGTGACTATGGCTACACCTTC